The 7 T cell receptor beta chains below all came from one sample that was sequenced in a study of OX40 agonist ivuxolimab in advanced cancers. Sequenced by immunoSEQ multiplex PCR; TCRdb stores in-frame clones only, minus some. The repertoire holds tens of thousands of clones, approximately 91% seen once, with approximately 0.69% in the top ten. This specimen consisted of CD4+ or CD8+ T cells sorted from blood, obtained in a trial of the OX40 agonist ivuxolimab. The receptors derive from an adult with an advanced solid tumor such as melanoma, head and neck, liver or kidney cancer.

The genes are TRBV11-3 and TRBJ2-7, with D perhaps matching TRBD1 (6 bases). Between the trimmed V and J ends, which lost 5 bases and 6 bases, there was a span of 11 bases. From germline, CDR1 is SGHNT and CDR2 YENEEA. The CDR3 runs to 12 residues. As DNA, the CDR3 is TGTGCCAGCAGCCCTAGGGGGAGCGAGCAGTACTTC. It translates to CASSPRGSEQYF.

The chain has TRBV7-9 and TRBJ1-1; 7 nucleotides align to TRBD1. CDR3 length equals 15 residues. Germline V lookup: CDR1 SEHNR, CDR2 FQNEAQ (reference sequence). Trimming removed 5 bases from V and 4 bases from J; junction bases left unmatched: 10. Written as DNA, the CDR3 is TGTGCCAGCAGCCCCTGGGAGGGGGACAGCACTGAAGCTTTCTTT. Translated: CASSPWEGDSTEAFF.

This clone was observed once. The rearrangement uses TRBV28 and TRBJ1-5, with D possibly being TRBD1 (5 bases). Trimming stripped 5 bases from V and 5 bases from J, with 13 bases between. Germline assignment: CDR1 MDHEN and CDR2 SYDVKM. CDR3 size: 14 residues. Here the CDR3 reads CASSPTGGYQPQHF. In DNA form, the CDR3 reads TGTGCCAGCAGTCCCACGGGGGGTTATCAGCCCCAGCATTTT.

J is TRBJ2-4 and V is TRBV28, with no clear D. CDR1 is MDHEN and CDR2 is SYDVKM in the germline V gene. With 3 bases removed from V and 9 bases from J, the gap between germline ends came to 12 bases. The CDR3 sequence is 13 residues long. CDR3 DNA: TGTGCCAGCAGTTTGCCAGCATTGGGCATTCAGTACTTC. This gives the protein CASSLPALGIQYF.

The CDR3, as DNA: TGTGCCAGCAGCTTAGTGGGACAGTTCTACGAGCAGTACTTC. Protein: CASSLVGQFYEQYF. The gene calls are TRBV7-3 and TRBJ2-7; TRBD1 aligns across 7 bases. V lost 2 bases to trimming and J lost 3 bases; unmatched junction nucleotides: 4. Per the germline V gene, CDR1 is SGHTA and CDR2 is FQGTGA. The CDR3 runs 14 residues. Using reference TRBV7-3 and TRBJ2-7 for the parts outside the CDR3, the full variable domain is GAGVSQTPSNKVTEKGKYVELRCDPISGHTALYWYRQSLGQGPEFLIYFQGTGAADDSGLPNDRFFAVRPEGSVSTLKIQRTERGDSAVYLCASSLVGQFYEQYFGPGTRLTVT.

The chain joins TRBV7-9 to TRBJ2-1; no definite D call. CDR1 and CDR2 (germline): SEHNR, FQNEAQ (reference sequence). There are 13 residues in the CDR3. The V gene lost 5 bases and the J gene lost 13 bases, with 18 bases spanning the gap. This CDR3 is CASSPRTDQRQFF. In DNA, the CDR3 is TGTGCCAGCAGCCCCCGGACGGATCAGAGACAGTTCTTC.

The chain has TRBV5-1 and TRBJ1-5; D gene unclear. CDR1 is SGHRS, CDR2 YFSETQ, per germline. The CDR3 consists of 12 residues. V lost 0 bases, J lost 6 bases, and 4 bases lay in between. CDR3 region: CASSLDGQPQHF. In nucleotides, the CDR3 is TGCGCCAGCAGCTTGGACGGTCAGCCCCAGCATTTT.